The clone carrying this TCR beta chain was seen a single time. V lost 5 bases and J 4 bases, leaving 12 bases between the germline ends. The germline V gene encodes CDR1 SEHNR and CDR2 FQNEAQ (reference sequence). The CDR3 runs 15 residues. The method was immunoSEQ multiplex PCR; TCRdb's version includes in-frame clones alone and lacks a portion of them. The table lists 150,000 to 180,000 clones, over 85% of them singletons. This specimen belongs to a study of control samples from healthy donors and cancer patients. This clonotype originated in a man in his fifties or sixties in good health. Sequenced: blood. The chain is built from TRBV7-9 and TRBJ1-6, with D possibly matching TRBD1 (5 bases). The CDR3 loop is CASSRDGAYNSPLHF. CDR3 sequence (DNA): TGTGCCAGCAGCCGGGACGGCGCTTATAATTCACCCCTCCACTTT.